Below are 20 T cell receptor beta chains sequenced from a single sample in a study of blood T cells in healthy people across ages. The use of a sample-barcoded 5' primer and a J-beta primer mix characterized a second PCR of roughly 6 to 11 cycles. One entry per CDR3 protein results from TCRdb running MiXCR on the 5' RACE reads. The sample contains under 1,100,000 distinct CDR3 sequences, under 30% of which appear only once. A further study also used this sample, focusing on T cells of mothers and their children.

Sequenced material: blood. The source of these receptors is a girl aged 2-9 years in good health.

Comments on this clonotype: The junction shows a germline mismatch at one end, possibly a read error. The chain links TRBV9 to TRBJ2-1; the D gene is possibly TRBD1 (5 bases). This CDR3 spans 12 amino acids. Germline CDR1 and CDR2: SGDLS and YYNGEE. CDR3 in amino acids: CASSVVGVERFF. In nucleotides, the CDR3 is TGTGCCAGCAGCGTAGTAGGGGTTGAGCGGTTCTTC.

The chain links TRBV3-1 to TRBJ2-5; 7 bases fit TRBD2. The CDR3 covers 15 residues. V was clipped by 4 bases and J by 1 base; unmatched bases: 6. Germline values: CDR1 LGHDT, CDR2 YNNKEL (reference sequence). The CDR3 reads CASSPAGAVQETQYF. CDR3 DNA sequence: TGTGCCAGCAGCCCCGCGGGAGCGGTCCAAGAGACCCAGTACTTC.

On this clonotype itself: The junction does not match germline at one end; this may be a read error. The chain is built from TRBV7-9 and TRBJ2-3; the match to TRBD2 covers 7 bases. The CDR3 length is 13 residues. Germline V lookup: CDR1 SEHNR, CDR2 FQNEAQ (reference sequence). In DNA form, the CDR3 reads TGTGCCGGCAGCGCGACGGGGGGAGATACGCAGTATTTT. Translation gives CAGSATGGDTQYF.

The CDR3 here is CASSPGSPEAFF. CDR3 nucleotide sequence: TGTGCCAGCAGTCCCGGGTCCCCTGAAGCTTTCTTT. The chain links TRBV12-3 or TRBV12-4 to TRBJ1-1; D gene unclear. This CDR3 is 12 amino acids long. The V end lost 5 bases, the J end lost 6 bases, and 10 bases lay between the germline ends.

V is TRBV5-1 and J is TRBJ2-3; 9 nucleotides line up with TRBD1. The CDR3 totals 15 residues. The V gene end was trimmed by 9 bases and the J gene end by 0 bases; junction bases not matched to a gene: 8. CDR1 and CDR2 (germline): SGHRS, YFSETQ. CDR3 in DNA: TGCGCCATCAAACTCGGGACAGGGAGCACAGATACGCAGTATTTT. Translating it yields CAIKLGTGSTDTQYF.

J is TRBJ2-1 and V is TRBV6-1, with a tentative D call TRBD2 (6 bases). Germline assignment: CDR1 MNHNS and CDR2 SASEGT. Trimming removed 6 bases at V and 5 bases at J, with 11 bases between. This CDR3 comprises 13 residues. CDR3 nucleotide sequence: TGTGCCAGCAGCATTAGCGGAAACAATGAGCAGTTCTTC. This translates into CASSISGNNEQFF.

This clonotype was recorded a few times. This sequence joins TRBV27 and TRBJ1-2, with 7 bases fitting TRBD1. This CDR3 has 15 residues. Per the germline V gene, CDR1 is MNHEY and CDR2 is SMNVEV (reference sequence). The trim removed 1 base at V and 4 bases at J, leaving 6 bases unmatched. The CDR3 sequence is CASSLLGGAAYGYTF. For the CDR3, the DNA is TGTGCCAGCAGTTTATTAGGGGGCGCAGCCTATGGCTACACCTTC.

The V and J genes are TRBV7-9 and TRBJ2-5; D gene uncertain. Trimming cost V 11 bases and J 2 bases, with 15 bases left between them. This CDR3 comprises 13 residues. CDR1 SEHNR and CDR2 FQNEAQ come from the germline V gene (reference sequence). The CDR3 loop reads CASRGSTQETQYF. CDR3 sequence (DNA): TGTGCCTCCAGAGGAAGTACTCAAGAGACCCAGTACTTC.

This clonotype was counted between two and nine times. The V and J genes are TRBV4-3 and TRBJ2-5; D possibly corresponds to TRBD2 (5 bases). CDR3 length: 14 residues. Germline V lookup: CDR1 LGHNA, CDR2 YSLEER. Trimming stripped 5 bases from V and 4 bases from J, with 14 bases between. This CDR3 reads CASSTRRTRETQYF. CDR3 coding DNA: TGCGCCAGCAGCACCCGACGGACTCGAGAGACCCAGTACTTC.

This rearrangement joins TRBV4-1 to TRBJ2-1; the D gene could be TRBD1 or TRBD2 (5 bases each). TRBJ2-5 matches the DNA end more closely, so the J call is doubtful. Germline V gene lookup returns CDR1 MGHRA and CDR2 YSYEKL. The CDR3 extends over 16 amino acids. In DNA, the CDR3 is TGCGCCAGCAGCCAAATCTCGGGACGGCCTCAAGAGACCCAGTACTTC. Protein sequence: CASSQISGRPQETQYF.

As regards this clonotype: Because the CDR3's place on the DNA is in doubt, the DNA is left out and the CDR3 is given as listed by TCRdb. This chain links TRBV27 with TRBJ2-7; TRBD1 is the table's D call and was not checked against the DNA. The CDR3 is made up of 15 amino acids, end residues included. CDR1 is MNHEY, CDR2 SMNVEV, per germline (reference sequence). The CDR3 sequence is CASSSSGQGAYEQYF.

This clonotype showed up just a few times. CDR3 in DNA: TGCAGTGCTAATCAGCCCGGGACAGCTGAAGAGACCCAGTACTTC. This codes for CSANQPGTAEETQYF. The J gene is TRBJ2-5, the V gene TRBV20-1, with 7 bases matching TRBD1. V lost 4 bases and J lost 3; bases outside the gene matches: 11. The CDR3 contains 15 residues. CDR1 is DFQATT and CDR2 is SNEGSKA in the germline V gene (reference sequence).

The genes are TRBV5-1 and TRBJ1-1, with D unclear. Deletions cut 4 bases from V and 4 bases from J, with 11 bases between. The CDR3 contains 13 residues. Looked up from germline, CDR1 is SGHRS and CDR2 is YFSETQ. CDR3 sequence (DNA): TGCGCCAGCAGCCGTGACACCTCCACTGAAGCTTTCTTT. Protein product: CASSRDTSTEAFF.

The chain recombines TRBV20-1 with TRBJ2-5, with a tentative D call TRBD1 (6 bases). Judging by the DNA end, TRBJ2-7 fits better; the J call may be wrong. Germline V gene sequence: CDR1 DFQATT, CDR2 SNEGSKA (reference sequence). There are 13 residues in the CDR3. CDR3 residues: CSARSRDNYEQYF. The CDR3 DNA is TGCAGTGCTAGATCCCGGGACAACTACGAGCAGTACTTC.

The chain recombines TRBV20-1 with TRBJ1-3; D remains ambiguous. CDR3 length: 15 residues. Per the germline V gene, CDR1 is DFQATT and CDR2 is SNEGSKA (reference sequence). Trimming removed 6 bases from V and 0 bases from J, with 15 bases in between. The CDR3 bases are TGCAGTGCCCGCGGGGTGGGGAACTCTGGAAACACCATATATTTT. This gives the protein CSARGVGNSGNTIYF.

This chain joins TRBV7-2 and TRBJ2-7; D is unclear. The V gene's germline CDR1 is SGHTA and CDR2 FQGNSA. The CDR3 is 16 amino acids. Trimming removed 4 bases at V and 1 base at J, with 17 bases between. Here the CDR3 reads CASSSQPWTPSYEQYF. The DNA of the CDR3 is TGTGCCAGCAGCTCTCAGCCTTGGACCCCTTCCTACGAGCAGTACTTC.

This clonotype was counted a few times. The chain employs TRBV3-1 and TRBJ2-3; D remains unclear. V was pared by 0 bases and J by 3 bases, with 16 bases between. Germline V CDR1 and CDR2: LGHDT, YNNKEL (reference sequence). This CDR3 is 17 amino acids long. The CDR3 region is CASSQDLSWDGTDTQYF. The CDR3 DNA sequence: TGTGCCAGCAGCCAAGATCTGTCGTGGGATGGGACAGATACGCAGTATTTT.

The chain couples TRBV28 to TRBJ2-1; 12 nucleotides line up with TRBD2. Gene TRBJ2-7 matches the end of the DNA better, so the J call may be wrong. The CDR3 has 16 residues. Germline loops: CDR1 MDHEN, CDR2 SYDVKM. CDR3 nucleotide sequence: TGTGCCAGCAGTCCCGGACTAGCGGGACCCAAATACGAGCAGTACTTC. Protein sequence: CASSPGLAGPKYEQYF.

This clonotype has only a few counts. V gene TRBV28 combines with J gene TRBJ2-3, with 9 bases lining up with TRBD2. Per the germline V gene, CDR1 is MDHEN and CDR2 is SYDVKM. The V segment lost 7 bases and the J segment 6 bases; nucleotides outside the gene matches: 17. CDR3 length: 17 residues. The DNA of the CDR3 is TGTGCCAGCACCACATATAATTTAGCGGGAGTACATGATACGCAGTATTTT. Translation: CASTTYNLAGVHDTQYF.

This clonotype occurred a few times. This rearrangement joins TRBV6-4 to TRBJ2-3, with 7 positions matching TRBD1. This CDR3 spans 14 amino acids. CDR1 is MRHNA, CDR2 SNTAGT, per germline. Trimming at V came to 4 bases and at J to 4 bases, leaving 5 bases not matched to a gene. This CDR3 reads CASSGGGEADTQYF. CDR3 nucleotides: TGTGCCAGCAGTGGAGGGGGCGAGGCAGATACGCAGTATTTT.